This T cell receptor beta chain was identified in a study of cytomegalovirus exposure and HLA in healthy donors. Study information: In an earlier analysis, around 120 million unique TCR beta sequences were found from some 170 million T cells. Overall study results and limits: In presence/absence analyses, roughly uniform sequencing depth across donors was assumed.

The germline gives CDR1 SGHTA, CDR2 FQGNSA. V shed 4 bases, J shed 1 base, and the junction held 1 base outside the gene matches. The CDR3 totals 15 residues. Regarding this clone: What it recognizes is unknown.

It was with 60 Vbeta and 13 Jbeta primers that the PCR ran. Sequenced by immunoSEQ multiplex PCR; TCRdb stores in-frame clones only, minus some. The sample lists 200,000 or so clones; approximately 82% were seen once. The TCR sequence derives from a male donor in good health and CMV-seronegative. This rearrangement joins TRBV7-2 to TRBJ2-7; 13 bases are a match to TRBD2. The sample consisted of PBMCs. The DNA of the CDR3 is TGTGCCAGCAGCTCGGGACTAGCGGGATCCTACGAGCAGTACTTC. This codes for CASSSGLAGSYEQYF.